This T cell receptor beta chain stems from a study of blood T cell repertoires in COVID-19 (dated by TCRdb to the early 2020s). Regarding the study in general: The collaborator samples originated in the United States, Italy and Spain and spanned the acute and convalescent phases of COVID-19. The prospective study material was composed of cDNA or gDNA derived from T cells, B-cell-depleted T cells, or PBMCs. Deeply sampled blood TCRbeta repertoires from subjects exposed to, actively infected with, or recovered from COVID-19 were included in the dataset. The repertoires were released in a freely available public database meant as a resource for research on the immune response to SARS-CoV-2. The samples were drawn from the first 160 participants of the ongoing ImmuneRACE study and from over a thousand subjects provided by 6 global collaborators. The sample metadata nearly always contained a de-identified subject ID, COVID-19 status, age in years and sex. HLA class I and class II types, where available, came from metadata supplied by the sample provider rather than from assay-based typing. General study outcomes and caveats: Clinical and demographic metadata were provided uncurated, with the amount varying by source and participant.

Each collaborating institution followed its own protocols to collect whole blood in K2EDTA tubes. For TCRbeta analysis, collaborators shipped samples in one of three forms: frozen whole blood, isolated PBMCs, or DNA extracted from either of those sample types. TCRbeta CDR3 regions were amplified from genomic DNA using the immunoSEQ Assay, a bias-controlled multiplex PCR. The published analysis was carried out like this. Nucleated cell counts per sample were estimated from amplification of reference gene primers within the assay. Sequence reads were collapsed and filtered to measure the absolute abundance of every unique TCRbeta CDR3 rearrangement. For each sample, productive Simpson clonality was calculated as the square root of Simpson's diversity index over productive rearrangements. The table was pulled from immuneACCESS by TCRdb, which kept in-frame rearrangements only. Such tables lose some clones; where checked, under half of the loss comes from unresolved V genes, and the rest has no known cause. Clonal size and the V and J genes are those of that table, whereas D and trimming came from the DNA. This sample holds 16,000 or so clones; around nine tenths were observed only once. The top ten clonotypes cover approximately 14% of the sample.

The CDR3 spans 19 residues, from the cysteine through the phenylalanine. Of the read, only the CDR3 DNA is kept; its 57 bases are in frame from base 1. CDR1 and CDR2 were assigned from the germline V gene as KGHSH and LQKENI. Germline trimming amounts to 4 bases on V and 2 bases on J, with 15 as the count of junction bases outside the gene matches. This clone was detected only a few times. The clone's antigen remains unknown. No base-level quality is on record; no much larger clone is a single base apart. The source material was peripheral blood. The clonotype originates from a human donor in a cohort sampled during active COVID-19. The chain is assembled from TRBV18 and TRBJ1-4; the central 8 bases match TRBD1. The bases read TGTGCCAGCTCACTTACGAACCGACAGGGGAGTTTGACTAATGAAAAACTGTTTTTT. The resulting protein is CASSLTNRQGSLTNEKLFF.